Each of the 13 T cell receptor beta chains below was sequenced from the same sample in a study of T cells after yellow fever vaccination. A single record per CDR3 protein comes from TCRdb applying MiXCR to the 5' RACE reads. The data contain 300,000 to 350,000 distinct CDR3 sequences, around a tenth of them singletons. Sequences were derived from CD4+ T cells sorted from PBMCs, sampled 45 days after the yellow fever booster vaccination. The receptors shown here come from a man aged 18 to 30 who received the YFV17D yellow fever vaccine.

The chain links TRBV6-2 or TRBV6-3 to TRBJ2-6, with D tentatively TRBD1 (6 bases). Trimming removed 7 bases from V and 1 base from J, with 14 bases in between. Germline assignment: CDR1 MNHEY and CDR2 SVGEGT. The CDR3 sequence is 16 residues long. CDR3 sequence: CASTIQQGSGANVLTF. For the CDR3, the DNA is TGTGCCAGCACTATCCAACAGGGTTCTGGGGCCAACGTCCTGACTTTC.

Turning to this clonotype: Sequence at one end of the junction differs from germline and may be a read error. The chain carries TRBV15 and TRBJ2-1; weak D call: TRBD1 (6 bases). The CDR3 is made up of 16 amino acids. Germline CDR1 reads LNHNV; CDR2 reads YYDKDF (reference sequence). The DNA for the CDR3 is TGTGCCACCAGCAGAATTACAGGGCGGACCTACCATGAGCAGTTCTTC. It is translated as CATSRITGRTYHEQFF.

This clonotype was detected many times. The J gene is TRBJ2-2, the V gene TRBV24-1; 7 bases agree with TRBD2. Germline CDR1 and CDR2: KGHDR and SFDVKD. CDR3 size: 19 residues. V lost 7 bases and J lost 1; bases outside the gene matches: 17. CDR3 nucleotide sequence: TGTGCCACCAGCGGGCCCCCCCCCGGGCGGGGGATGAACACCGGGGAGCTGTTTTTT. Residues: CATSGPPPGRGMNTGELFF.

This chain joins TRBV9 and TRBJ2-5, with 7 bases aligning to TRBD2. Germline trimming cut 0 bases from V and 4 bases from J; bases unmatched to any gene: 9. The germline gives CDR1 SGDLS, CDR2 YYNGEE. This CDR3 has 16 residues. The CDR3 sequence is CASSVASTGGGETQYF. CDR3 DNA sequence: TGTGCCAGCAGCGTAGCTTCGACGGGAGGAGGAGAGACCCAGTACTTC.

This clonotype turned up a few times. V usage is TRBV12-3 or TRBV12-4 and J usage is TRBJ2-1, with 9 nucleotides matching TRBD1. This CDR3 comprises 12 residues. V shed 6 bases, J shed 9 bases, and the junction held 3 bases outside the gene matches. The CDR3 bases are TGTGCCAGCAGGACAGGGGGTATTGAGCAGTTCTTC. As protein: CASRTGGIEQFF.

The J gene is TRBJ2-3, the V gene TRBV19, with a weak D call TRBD2 (6 bases). Trimming removed 4 bases from V and 1 base from J, with 12 bases in between. CDR1 and CDR2 from the germline V gene are LNHDA and SQIVND (reference sequence). The CDR3 is 15 amino acids. In nucleotides, the CDR3 is TGTGCCAGTAGTAACAGGTGGGGGGGCACAGATACGCAGTATTTT. As protein: CASSNRWGGTDTQYF.

The chain has TRBV5-4 and TRBJ1-4, with D possibly matching TRBD1 (5 bases). CDR3 length equals 15 residues. The germline V and J ends were trimmed by 3 bases and 13 bases, with 22 bases remaining between them. The germline gives CDR1 SGHNT, CDR2 YYREEE (reference sequence). CDR3 coding DNA: TGTGCCAGCAGCTGGGGCTCGGGGCAGGGAGGAATACTGTTTTTT. Translation: CASSWGSGQGGILFF.

This clonotype has more than one count but fewer than ten. The junction departs from the called germline gene at one end, perhaps through a read error. The chain has TRBV20-1 and TRBJ2-5; no firm D call. Germline V gene data show CDR1 as DFQATT and CDR2 as SNEGSKA (reference sequence). The CDR3 is made up of 13 amino acids. Here the CDR3 reads CSAIYILQETQYF. The CDR3 DNA follows: TGCAGTGCTATTTACATACTCCAAGAAACCCAGTACTTC.

This clonotype was detected only a few times. This sequence joins TRBV27 and TRBJ1-5; maybe TRBD1 (5 bases). CDR3 length equals 16 residues. With 3 bases removed from V and 0 bases from J, the gap between germline ends came to 12 bases. Looked up from germline, CDR1 is MNHEY and CDR2 is SMNVEV (reference sequence). CDR3 sequence reads: CASSFEGRYSNQPQHF. The CDR3 DNA follows: TGTGCCAGCAGTTTCGAGGGGAGATATAGCAATCAGCCCCAGCATTTT.

This clonotype was counted a few times. This chain connects TRBV5-1 to TRBJ2-2; no firm D call. This CDR3 is 14 amino acids long. Germline-derived CDR1 and CDR2 are SGHRS and YFSETQ. Trimming shortened V by 4 bases and J by 1 base, and 8 bases separated the two germline ends. CDR3 coding DNA: TGCGCCAGCAGCGCCAGTGGGAACACCGGGGAGCTGTTTTTT. Translating gives CASSASGNTGELFF.

The V and J genes are TRBV9 and TRBJ1-2; 8 nucleotides agree with TRBD1. Germline V CDR1 and CDR2: SGDLS, YYNGEE. This CDR3 has 15 residues. With V trimmed by 0 bases and J by 5 bases, 6 bases remained unmatched. CDR3 residues: CASSVETGASYGYTF. DNA for the CDR3: TGTGCCAGCAGCGTAGAGACAGGGGCATCGTATGGCTACACCTTC.

This clonotype was observed a handful of times. J is TRBJ1-6 and V is TRBV20-1, with 10 positions matching TRBD1. The CDR3 length is 17 residues. The germline CDR1 and CDR2 sequences are DFQATT and SNEGSKA (reference sequence). V shed 5 bases, J shed 0 bases, and the junction held 7 bases outside the gene matches. The CDR3 protein is CSAGGGQGSSYNSPLHF. DNA of the CDR3: TGCAGTGCTGGGGGGGGACAGGGGAGCTCCTATAATTCACCCCTCCACTTT.

This chain uses TRBV10-3 with TRBJ1-2; 7 bases match TRBD1. The V gene end was trimmed by 3 bases and the J gene end by 4 bases; junction bases not matched to a gene: 14. The CDR3 has 17 amino acids. Per germline, CDR1 ENHRY and CDR2 SYGVKD. The CDR3 reads CAISDRRDSTEGYGYTF. The CDR3, as DNA: TGTGCCATCAGTGACCGCCGGGACAGCACGGAGGGCTATGGCTACACCTTC.